The present entry profiles one T cell receptor beta chain with its context. The CDR3 totals 12 residues. The V end lost 5 bases, the J end lost 6 bases, and 8 bases lay between the germline ends. Per the germline V gene, CDR1 is SGHTA and CDR2 is FQGNSA. The data belong to a study of CD8 T cells in Susac syndrome. Random hexamers were used to reverse transcribe the RNA input (about 0.45 to 1 ug). Across 54 Vbeta and 13 Jbeta, immunoSEQ multiplex PCR amplified TCR beta CDR3. TCRdb reprocessed the immunoSEQ multiplex PCR reads with MiXCR, giving one entry per CDR3 protein. The table includes under 200,000 distinct CDR3 sequences, about 94% detected once. Sequencing of TCR beta was performed on blood CD8+ T cells and on blood CD4+ T cells.

This receptor was identified in a human donor with Susac syndrome. J is TRBJ2-1 and V is TRBV7-2; a weak D match, TRBD2 (5 bases). The sample was CD4+ T cells from PBMCs. The CDR3 sequence is CASSLTSNEQFF. CDR3 nucleotide sequence: TGTGCCAGCAGCCTCACTAGCAATGAGCAGTTCTTC. The whole variable domain, remainder taken from reference TRBV7-2 and TRBJ2-1, is GAGVSQSPSNKVTEKGKDVELRCDPISGHTALYWYRQSLGQGLEFLIYFQGNSAPDKSGLPSDRFSAERTGGSVSTLTIQRTQQEDSAVYLCASSLTSNEQFFGPGTRLTVL.